This T cell receptor beta chain stems from a study of shared clonotypes between healthy human individuals. This clone showed up just a few times. Its antigen remains unidentified. Germline values: CDR1 SGHRS, CDR2 YFSETQ. The V gene lost 0 bases and the J gene lost 0 bases, with 7 bases spanning the gap. The CDR3 loop spans 15 amino acids. Overall study findings and caveats: The study drew on few donors, limiting represented genetic and exposure-history diversity.

The assay was carried out at the deep level. This table comes from immunoSEQ multiplex PCR, and its TCRdb copy is limited to in-frame clones, with some not included. This table holds some 480,000 clones, approximately 79% found once. Sequenced sample: PBMCs. The chain uses TRBV5-1 and TRBJ2-1; D not certain. The source is a woman aged 35 to 49 in good health. Some clones in this sample may be carry-over from other donors' samples. The chain's CDR3 is CASSLEGISYNEQFF. DNA for the CDR3: TGCGCCAGCAGCTTGGAGGGAATCTCCTACAATGAGCAGTTCTTC.